A single sample is the source of the 29 T cell receptor beta chains below, sequenced in a study of shared clonotypes between healthy human individuals. The naive CD8 subset, CD45RO-negative cells positively selected for CCR7, excluded terminally differentiated effector memory CD45RA+ cells. Sequencing used immunoSEQ multiplex PCR; TCRdb keeps in-frame clones, though not all of them. The sample lists more than 2 million clones, roughly 95% occurring once. The specimen sequenced was naive CD8+ T cells from PBMCs. Receptor source: a man aged 18 to 30 in good health. Some clones in this sample may be carry-over from other donors' samples.

The chain has TRBV28 and TRBJ2-6; D gene ambiguous. This CDR3 region has 14 residues. Trimming shortened V by 6 bases and J by 2 bases, and 8 bases separated the two germline ends. CDR1 MDHEN and CDR2 SYDVKM come from the germline V gene. For the CDR3, the DNA is TGTGCCAGCAGGGAGTCGGCTGGGGCCAACGTCCTGACTTTC. Encoded protein: CASRESAGANVLTF.

The chain employs TRBV27 and TRBJ2-7, with a tentative D call TRBD2 (6 bases). The length of the CDR3 is 13 residues. Trimming took off 5 bases at V and 5 bases at J, with 13 bases between the two ends. Germline V gives CDR1 MNHEY, CDR2 SMNVEV (reference sequence). For the CDR3, the DNA is TGTGCCAGCAGTCAATCGGGGGTCCACGAGCAGTACTTC. Translation: CASSQSGVHEQYF.

The rearrangement uses TRBV28 and TRBJ2-7; 7 bases align to TRBD1. The CDR3 is made up of 13 amino acids. The junction had 7 bases not matched to a gene; V was cut back by 8 bases and J by 3 bases. Per the germline V gene, CDR1 is MDHEN and CDR2 is SYDVKM. For the CDR3, the DNA is TGTGCCAGCCACCGGGACAGTTACTACGAGCAGTACTTC. This gives the protein CASHRDSYYEQYF.

As to this clone: Other DNA sequences in this sample translate to the same CDR3. The chain links TRBV19 to TRBJ2-1, with D perhaps TRBD1 (6 bases). The CDR3 length is 14 residues. V was shortened by 5 bases and J by 0 bases, with 8 bases between the two germline ends. The germline CDR1 and CDR2 sequences are LNHDA and SQIVND (reference sequence). CDR3 bases: TGTGCCAGTAGTTTGACAGGCTCCTACAATGAGCAGTTCTTC. Residues: CASSLTGSYNEQFF.

The chain couples TRBV27 to TRBJ1-2, with a tentative D call TRBD1 (6 bases). The CDR3 has 13 residues. From germline, CDR1 is MNHEY and CDR2 SMNVEV (reference sequence). V was trimmed by 5 bases and J by 8 bases, leaving 15 bases between them. As DNA, the CDR3 is TGTGCCAGCAGTGACAGGACCTCCGGGGGCTACACCTTC. It encodes CASSDRTSGGYTF.

Note on this clone: Other DNA sequences within the sample encode an identical CDR3. The rearrangement joins TRBV30 to TRBJ2-7; no reliable D call. The V end was cut by 2 bases, the J end by 6 bases, with 11 bases between. This CDR3 comprises 12 residues. The germline V gene encodes CDR1 GTSNPN and CDR2 SVGIG (reference sequence). The DNA for the CDR3 is TGTGCCTGGAGTCTATTAACCGGCGAGCAGTACTTC. This sequence encodes CAWSLLTGEQYF.

The V call is TRBV19, the J call TRBJ1-1; maybe TRBD1 (5 bases). With 3 bases removed from V and 7 bases from J, the gap between germline ends came to 12 bases. The CDR3 has 13 amino acids. Germline-derived CDR1 and CDR2 are LNHDA and SQIVND (reference sequence). CDR3 DNA sequence: TGTGCCAGTAGTATGGGGCAGGCCCTTGAAGCTTTCTTT. Translation: CASSMGQALEAFF.

The chain employs TRBV2 and TRBJ2-1, with TRBD1 matching 9 bases. CDR1 and CDR2 from the germline V gene are SNHLY and FYNNEI. V lost 4 bases, J lost 3 bases, and 4 bases stayed unmatched. This CDR3 is built from 15 residues. The CDR3 nucleotides are TGTGCCAGCAGTGGACGGGGACAGGGCTACAATGAGCAGTTCTTC. This sequence encodes CASSGRGQGYNEQFF.

In DNA, the CDR3 is TGTGCCATCAGTGTTGGAGGGGTGGACACCGGGGAGCTGTTTTTT. It codes for CAISVGGVDTGELFF. The gene calls are TRBV10-3 and TRBJ2-2, with a weak D call TRBD2 (6 bases). The length of the CDR3 is 15 residues. The germline V and J ends were trimmed by 4 bases and 3 bases, with 12 bases remaining between them. Germline assignment: CDR1 ENHRY and CDR2 SYGVKD.

The chain recombines TRBV6-1 with TRBJ2-2; D gene uncertain. V was trimmed by 2 bases and J by 5 bases, leaving 15 bases between them. The germline V gene encodes CDR1 MNHNS and CDR2 SASEGT. CDR3 length: 16 residues. For the CDR3, the DNA is TGTGCCAGCAGTGAATACCACATTAGGTATACCGGGGAGCTGTTTTTT. The encoded protein is CASSEYHIRYTGELFF.

The V call is TRBV7-8, the J call TRBJ1-2; D is possibly TRBD1 (6 bases). There are 17 residues in the CDR3. V gave up 5 bases and J gave up 2 bases, with 21 bases separating them. Per the germline V gene, CDR1 is SGHVS and CDR2 is FQNEAQ. The DNA for the CDR3 is TGTGCCAGCAGCGGAATTCGGGCAGGGGAGACGAACTATGGCTACACCTTC. Encoded protein: CASSGIRAGETNYGYTF.

The V gene is TRBV4-1, the J gene TRBJ2-7; D not certain. Germline CDR1 is MGHRA and CDR2 is YSYEKL. CDR3 length equals 15 residues. V shed 0 bases and J shed 4 bases, with 13 bases lying between them. CDR3 amino acids: CASSQDLSLSYEQYF. CDR3 DNA: TGCGCCAGCAGCCAAGATCTCTCTCTATCATACGAGCAGTACTTC.

The rearrangement uses TRBV15 and TRBJ2-1, with TRBD2 matching over 11 bases. The CDR3 runs 17 residues. Losses at the gene ends were 3 bases for V and 8 bases for J; bases not matched to a gene: 12. Germline CDR1 and CDR2: LNHNV and YYDKDF (reference sequence). The CDR3 sequence is CATSRGELAGVVDEQFF. In nucleotides, the CDR3 is TGTGCCACCAGCAGGGGGGAACTAGCGGGAGTTGTGGATGAGCAGTTCTTC.

A remark on this clone: This same CDR3 is encoded by further DNA sequences in the sample. The gene calls are TRBV5-4 and TRBJ2-7; possibly TRBD1 for D (6 bases). This CDR3 contains 14 residues. V shed 0 bases and J shed 4 bases, with 11 bases lying between them. Germline V CDR1 and CDR2: SGHNT, YYREEE (reference sequence). The CDR3 DNA reads as TGTGCCAGCAGCTTGGCCAGGGGTGGATACGAGCAGTACTTC. It yields the protein CASSLARGGYEQYF.

This chain uses TRBV7-6 with TRBJ2-1; TRBD2 agrees at 9 bases. The CDR3 spans 15 residues. V lost 5 bases to trimming and J lost 4 bases; unmatched junction nucleotides: 6. Per the germline V gene, CDR1 is SGHVS and CDR2 is FNYEAQ. The CDR3 spells CASSLGLASYNEQFF. CDR3 coding DNA: TGTGCCAGCAGCCTTGGACTAGCGTCTTACAATGAGCAGTTCTTC.

V usage is TRBV28 and J usage is TRBJ2-1; 8 bases are shared with TRBD1. Germline V gene lookup returns CDR1 MDHEN and CDR2 SYDVKM. The trim removed 0 bases at V and 4 bases at J, leaving 2 bases unmatched. There are 15 residues in the CDR3. CDR3 nucleotide sequence: TGTGCCAGCAGTTTATGGCAGGGGGCATACAATGAGCAGTTCTTC. Translated: CASSLWQGAYNEQFF.

The chain is built from TRBV7-8 and TRBJ2-7; D is unresolved. This CDR3 contains 15 residues. Germline CDR1 SGHVS, CDR2 FQNEAQ. Trimming left V 6 bases short and J 0 bases short, with 15 bases between. The CDR3 sequence is CASRPPVYSSYEQYF. In DNA, the CDR3 is TGTGCCAGCAGGCCCCCGGTCTACTCCTCCTACGAGCAGTACTTC.

V usage is TRBV12-5 and J usage is TRBJ1-2; a possible D gene is TRBD1 (6 bases). The CDR3 contains 14 residues. V shed 4 bases and J shed 6 bases, with 15 bases lying between them. Germline V gives CDR1 LGHNT, CDR2 FRNRAP. DNA for the CDR3: TGTGCTAGTGGTTGGTCTACAGGGATTAATGGCTACACCTTC. Amino acids: CASGWSTGINGYTF. Looking up the rest from reference TRBV12-5 and TRBJ1-2 gives the full variable domain: DARVTQTPRHKVTEMGQEVTMRCQPILGHNTVFWYRQTMMQGLELLAYFRNRAPLDDSGMPKDRFSAEMPDATLATLKIQPSEPRDSAVYFCASGWSTGINGYTFGSGTRLTVV.

The chain uses TRBV19 and TRBJ1-2, with TRBD1 identical over 9 bases. The CDR3 consists of 15 residues. V trimming: 10 bases; J trimming: 5 bases; junction bases outside the gene matches: 14. In germline, CDR1 is LNHDA, CDR2 SQIVND (reference sequence). CDR3 sequence (DNA): TGTGCCACTAGACCAAGGACAGGGGAGACATATGGCTACACCTTC. Translation: CATRPRTGETYGYTF. The variable domain in full, completed from reference TRBV19 and TRBJ1-2, reads DGGITQSPKYLFRKEGQNVTLSCEQNLNHDAMYWYRQDPGQGLRLIYYSQIVNDFQKGDIAEGYSVSREKKESFPLTVTSAQKNPTAFYLCATRPRTGETYGYTFGSGTRLTVV.

The chain recombines TRBV19 with TRBJ1-4, with a tentative D call TRBD1 (5 bases). CDR3 length equals 14 residues. Looked up from germline, CDR1 is LNHDA and CDR2 is SQIVND (reference sequence). V was pared by 1 base and J by 12 bases, with 15 bases between. This chain's CDR3 is CASSIAGGLAELFF. The CDR3 DNA is TGTGCCAGTAGTATAGCCGGGGGACTCGCGGAACTGTTTTTT.

This rearrangement joins TRBV29-1 to TRBJ2-2, with D tentatively TRBD1 (5 bases). The germline gives CDR1 SQVTM, CDR2 ANQGSEA. Trimming cost V 4 bases and J 6 bases, with 15 bases left between them. CDR3 length: 14 residues. Here the CDR3 reads CSVVQGMFPGELFF. The CDR3 coding sequence is TGCAGCGTTGTTCAGGGCATGTTTCCCGGGGAGCTGTTTTTT.

CDR3 nucleotides: TGTGCCAGCAGTCCGGGGACGAAACACTCCTACAATGAGCAGTTCTTC. Translated, it gives CASSPGTKHSYNEQFF. V gene TRBV27 combines with J gene TRBJ2-1; possibly TRBD1 or TRBD2 for D (5 bases each). The V end was cut by 5 bases, the J end by 0 bases, with 14 bases between. The CDR3 length is 16 residues. The V gene's germline CDR1 is MNHEY and CDR2 SMNVEV (reference sequence).

This clone was found a few times. The chain uses TRBV15 and TRBJ2-2; D unresolved. The CDR3 contains 17 residues. Trimming took off 0 bases at V and 2 bases at J, with 13 bases between the two ends. From germline, CDR1 is LNHNV and CDR2 YYDKDF (reference sequence). The CDR3 loop is CATSRDPIGPNTGELFF. DNA of the CDR3: TGTGCCACCAGCAGAGATCCCATAGGACCCAACACCGGGGAGCTGTTTTTT.

The chain combines TRBV11-2 with TRBJ2-7; no reliable D call. The V gene's germline CDR1 is SGHAT and CDR2 FQNNGV. The CDR3 has 15 amino acids. V shed 1 base and J shed 2 bases, with 12 bases lying between them. The CDR3 spells CASSLAPSDTYEQYF. The DNA of the CDR3 is TGTGCCAGCAGCTTAGCCCCCAGCGACACCTACGAGCAGTACTTC.

The DNA for the CDR3 is TGTGCCAGCAGTGGGACAGGGCGTTTGTTTGACGAGCAGTACTTC. As protein: CASSGTGRLFDEQYF. The rearrangement uses TRBV6-1 and TRBJ2-5; 8 bases fit TRBD1. The end of the DNA fits TRBJ2-7 better, so the J call may be wrong. The CDR3 is made up of 15 amino acids. Germline V gene sequence: CDR1 MNHNS, CDR2 SASEGT.

The chain combines TRBV6-5 with TRBJ2-3; TRBD1 is a possible D gene (5 bases). The V end lost 0 bases, the J end lost 0 bases, and 10 bases lay between the germline ends. Germline lookup yields CDR1 MNHEY and CDR2 SVGAGI. This CDR3 contains 16 residues. The CDR3 here is CASSYSWQGSTDTQYF. The CDR3 DNA sequence: TGTGCCAGCAGTTACTCCTGGCAGGGTAGCACAGATACGCAGTATTTT.

This chain uses TRBV28 with TRBJ1-2, with 12 bases that match TRBD1. CDR3 length: 18 residues. In germline, CDR1 is MDHEN, CDR2 SYDVKM. V gave up 3 bases and J gave up 7 bases; unmatched junction bases: 15. CDR3 residues: CASSFIGTGGVLLGGYTF. CDR3 bases: TGTGCCAGCAGTTTTATCGGGACAGGGGGCGTCCTCCTCGGTGGCTACACCTTC.

This chain links TRBV6-5 with TRBJ1-1, with D possibly matching TRBD1 (6 bases). Trimming removed 8 bases at V and 11 bases at J, with 18 bases between. The CDR3 loop spans 12 amino acids. Germline V gene lookup returns CDR1 MNHEY and CDR2 SVGAGI. DNA of the CDR3: TGTGCCAGCTCGACAGGAGAGAGAGTTGCTTTCTTT. Translation gives CASSTGERVAFF.

This clone was found once. The chain couples TRBV27 to TRBJ1-1; no clear D gene. V was trimmed by 1 base and J by 4 bases, leaving 10 bases between them. CDR1 and CDR2 from the germline V gene are MNHEY and SMNVEV (reference sequence). The CDR3 loop spans 14 amino acids. Here the CDR3 DNA reads TGTGCCAGCAGTTTATTTCCGCAGGCCACTGAAGCTTTCTTT. Protein: CASSLFPQATEAFF.